A single sample is the source of the 27 T cell receptor beta chains below, sequenced in a study of early T cells in non-severe SARS-CoV-2 infection (dated by TCRdb to about 2021). Libraries were built with 5' RACE. The sample was run on a NextSeq 500. The public sequencing data were trimmed at Q25 with fastp and processed into clonotypes with MiXCR by TCRdb, which kept only in-frame beta chains. Records with the same CDR3 protein are collapsed into one entry carrying the most frequent genes and DNA. Within this sample are about 77,000 distinct CDR3 sequences, with approximately 9.1% of them counted one time only. Of the sample, about 4.6% is held by the ten largest clones. The sample taken for sequencing was whole blood. The source of these receptors is an adult who was a healthcare worker with PCR-confirmed SARS-CoV-2 infection or an uninfected control (not recorded which).

This clonotype was recorded at least ten times. The genes are TRBV27 and TRBJ1-6, with a weak D call TRBD1 (5 bases). V lost 3 bases and J 9 bases, leaving 21 bases between the germline ends. The CDR3 runs 17 residues. The V gene's germline CDR1 is MNHEY and CDR2 SMNVEV (reference sequence). The chain's CDR3 is CASSFLPQRGRGSPLHF. The CDR3 bases are TGTGCCAGCAGTTTCCTCCCCCAAAGGGGAAGGGGTTCACCCCTCCACTTT.

This clonotype has only a few counts. The rearrangement links TRBV24-1 to TRBJ2-5, with 7 bases matching TRBD2. This CDR3 has 14 residues. Germline-derived CDR1 and CDR2 are KGHDR and SFDVKD. Losses at the gene ends were 9 bases for V and 3 bases for J; bases not matched to a gene: 9. The DNA for the CDR3 is TGTGCCACCGGACTAGGAGGGTTGAAAGAGACCCAGTACTTC. Translated: CATGLGGLKETQYF.

This clonotype was counted a few times. This chain joins TRBV3-1 and TRBJ2-5; tentatively, D is TRBD1 (6 bases). Germline CDR1 LGHDT, CDR2 YNNKEL (reference sequence). The CDR3 runs 15 residues. The V gene lost 1 base and the J gene lost 2 bases, with 11 bases spanning the gap. The CDR3 spells CASSQGTASQETQYF. The DNA for the CDR3 is TGTGCCAGCAGCCAAGGGACAGCCTCTCAAGAGACCCAGTACTTC.

This clonotype was seen at least ten times. This rearrangement joins TRBV20-1 to TRBJ1-6; a possible D gene is TRBD1 (5 bases). Trimming took off 5 bases at V and 0 bases at J, with 14 bases between the two ends. CDR1 is DFQATT and CDR2 is SNEGSKA in the germline V gene (reference sequence). The CDR3 contains 16 residues. CDR3 nucleotides: TGCAGTGCTCCCCCAACAGGCCGCTCCTATAATTCACCCCTCCACTTT. Amino acids: CSAPPTGRSYNSPLHF.

This clonotype was found many times. The rearrangement joins TRBV28 to TRBJ2-7; D may correspond to TRBD1 or TRBD2 (6 bases each). The V end was cut by 2 bases, the J end by 6 bases, with 23 bases between. The CDR3 loop spans 17 amino acids. Germline CDR1 reads MDHEN; CDR2 reads SYDVKM. CDR3 amino acids: CASSLISGGTFPPEQYF. The CDR3 DNA reads as TGTGCCAGCAGTTTAATCAGTGGCGGGACATTTCCTCCCGAGCAGTACTTC.

This clonotype has just a few counts. J is TRBJ2-1 and V is TRBV7-2, with D possibly being TRBD2 (7 bases). V was trimmed by 2 bases and J by 6 bases, leaving 17 bases between them. This CDR3 comprises 16 residues. CDR1 and CDR2 from the germline V gene are SGHTA and FQGNSA. The CDR3 loop is CASSLRGALGPNEQFF. In nucleotides, the CDR3 is TGTGCCAGCAGCTTACGGGGGGCGCTAGGTCCCAATGAGCAGTTCTTC.

This clonotype appeared many times. V is TRBV2 and J is TRBJ2-3; TRBD2 matches 10 bases. The germline V gene has CDR1 SNHLY and CDR2 FYNNEI. The CDR3 is made up of 14 amino acids. Unmatched junction bases numbered 4, after V lost 6 bases and J lost 4 bases. The CDR3 DNA reads as TGTGCCAGCAGGCGACTAGCGGGCCCAGATACGCAGTATTTT. Residues: CASRRLAGPDTQYF.

The chain joins TRBV12-3 or TRBV12-4 to TRBJ2-7; 11 nucleotides line up with TRBD2. The CDR3 runs 14 residues. V was pared by 6 bases and J by 6 bases, with 7 bases of the junction left unmatched. The CDR3 region is CASSETSGISEQYF. Written as DNA, the CDR3 is TGTGCCAGCAGCGAGACTAGCGGGATTAGCGAGCAGTACTTC.

At least ten counts were recorded for this clonotype. The V gene is TRBV19, the J gene TRBJ2-1; 7 nucleotides agree with TRBD2. Trimming cost V 3 bases and J 4 bases; bases outside gene matches: 3. The CDR3 contains 14 residues. Germline CDR1 reads LNHDA; CDR2 reads SQIVND (reference sequence). CDR3 sequence (DNA): TGTGCCAGTAGTATTAGGCGGGGGTACAATGAGCAGTTCTTC. Translated, it gives CASSIRRGYNEQFF.

In its sample, this clonotype was seen a few times. The chain uses TRBV15 and TRBJ2-4; 8 bases map to TRBD2. Germline loops: CDR1 LNHNV, CDR2 YYDKDF (reference sequence). V gave up 0 bases and J gave up 3 bases; unmatched junction bases: 4. CDR3 size: 16 residues. The CDR3 coding sequence is TGTGCCACCAGCAGAGAGGCGGGAGGTGTCAAAAACATTCAGTACTTC. Translating it yields CATSREAGGVKNIQYF.

The chain joins TRBV7-2 to TRBJ1-6; D is uncertain. Trimming left V 7 bases short and J 8 bases short, with 12 bases between. Germline values: CDR1 SGHTA, CDR2 FQGNSA. CDR3 length equals 13 residues. The CDR3 coding sequence is TGTGCCAGCATAACGCATCCGTATTCACCCCTCCACTTT. This translates into CASITHPYSPLHF.

This clonotype has a count of ten or more. V usage is TRBV7-9 and J usage is TRBJ2-3, with D possibly TRBD2 on 6 matching bases. The V end was cut by 5 bases, the J end by 0 bases, with 15 bases between. Per the germline V gene, CDR1 is SEHNR and CDR2 is FQNEAQ (reference sequence). There are 16 residues in the CDR3. The CDR3 nucleotides read TGTGCCAGCAGCCCGGACTGGACTACCAGCACAGATACGCAGTATTTT. Its protein product is CASSPDWTTSTDTQYF.

At least ten counts were recorded for this clonotype. The chain links TRBV3-1 to TRBJ2-3; a weak D match, TRBD2 (6 bases). There are 16 residues in the CDR3. Trimming shortened V by 3 bases and J by 4 bases, and 17 bases separated the two germline ends. CDR1 LGHDT and CDR2 YNNKEL come from the germline V gene (reference sequence). CDR3 sequence (DNA): TGTGCCAGCAGCCAGAGAGGTGCCCCGGGGGCAGATACGCAGTATTTT. Its translation is CASSQRGAPGADTQYF.

This clonotype has a count of ten or more. This chain links TRBV9 with TRBJ1-1; 9 nucleotides agree with TRBD1. The CDR3 covers 16 residues. CDR1 SGDLS and CDR2 YYNGEE come from the germline V gene. Germline trimming cut 0 bases from V and 6 bases from J; bases unmatched to any gene: 9. The DNA for the CDR3 is TGTGCCAGCAGCGTAGCTACAGGGGGCGCGTGGGCTGAAGCTTTCTTT. It specifies CASSVATGGAWAEAFF. Looking up the rest from reference TRBV9 and TRBJ1-1 gives the full variable domain: DSGVTQTPKHLITATGQRVTLRCSPRSGDLSVYWYQQSLDQGLQFLIQYYNGEERAKGNILERFSAQQFPDLHSELNLSSLELGDSALYFCASSVATGGAWAEAFFGQGTRLTVV.

The chain is built from TRBV12-3 or TRBV12-4 and TRBJ2-1; no definite D call. The CDR3 has 11 amino acids. Trimming cost V 1 base and J 8 bases, with 3 bases left between them. The CDR3 spells CASSLVDEQFF. The CDR3, as DNA: TGTGCCAGCAGTTTAGTTGATGAGCAGTTCTTC.

The chain employs TRBV11-2 and TRBJ2-5, with 15 bases aligning to TRBD2. The CDR3 has 16 residues. The V gene end was trimmed by 4 bases and the J gene end by 4 bases; junction bases not matched to a gene: 4. The germline V gene encodes CDR1 SGHAT and CDR2 FQNNGV. CDR3 bases: TGTGCCAGCAGCTCGCGGACTAGCGGGAGGGTAGAGACCCAGTACTTC. As protein: CASSSRTSGRVETQYF.

In its sample, this clonotype was seen many times. V usage is TRBV7-2 and J usage is TRBJ2-3; 9 bases are a match to TRBD1. In germline, CDR1 is SGHTA, CDR2 FQGNSA. V shed 3 bases and J 5 bases; nucleotides not matched to a gene: 6. The CDR3 sequence is 15 residues long. CDR3 in DNA: TGTGCCAGCAGCTTCCGACAGGGGGGAAAAGATACGCAGTATTTT. Protein sequence: CASSFRQGGKDTQYF.

This clonotype was counted a few times. The J gene is TRBJ1-3, the V gene TRBV12-3 or TRBV12-4; D may be TRBD1 (5 bases). The CDR3 covers 16 residues. V was clipped by 6 bases and J by 4 bases, with 19 bases between them. CDR3 nucleotides: TGTGCCAGCAGCCTACAAGCAGGGTTGTACGGAAACACCATATATTTT. Amino acids: CASSLQAGLYGNTIYF.

This clonotype was recorded many times. This sequence joins TRBV7-9 and TRBJ2-2, with TRBD2 matching 9 bases. Trimming took 4 bases from V and 2 from J; bases not matched to a gene: 8. From germline, CDR1 is SEHNR and CDR2 FQNEAQ (reference sequence). The CDR3 runs 17 residues. Here the CDR3 DNA reads TGTGCCAGCAGCTCCCCGTTGCGGGAGGGTAACACCGGGGAGCTGTTTTTT. Protein product: CASSSPLREGNTGELFF.

The chain recombines TRBV7-9 with TRBJ2-7; 7 bases are a match to TRBD1. The CDR3 length is 16 residues. V was clipped by 1 base and J by 3 bases; unmatched bases: 9. Germline-derived CDR1 and CDR2 are SEHNR and FQNEAQ (reference sequence). CDR3 coding DNA: TGTGCCAGCAGCTTAGGAGGCAGGGGGACCCTCTACGAGCAGTACTTC. Translating it yields CASSLGGRGTLYEQYF. Filled out from reference TRBV7-9 and TRBJ2-7, the complete variable domain reads DTGVSQNPRHKITKRGQNVTFRCDPISEHNRLYWYRQTLGQGPEFLTYFQNEAQLEKSRLLSDRFSAERPKGSFSTLEIQRTEQGDSAMYLCASSLGGRGTLYEQYFGPGTRLTVT.

This clonotype was found a few times. The chain has TRBV7-8 and TRBJ2-7; D gene unclear. The ends were cut back, 3 bases at V and 6 bases at J, with 9 bases in the middle. The CDR3 is made up of 12 amino acids. CDR1 and CDR2 (germline): SGHVS, FQNEAQ. The CDR3 sequence is CASSLGSSEQYF. The CDR3 nucleotides are TGTGCCAGCAGCTTGGGATCTAGCGAGCAGTACTTC.

This clonotype was seen at least ten times. The J gene is TRBJ1-2, the V gene TRBV4-2, with D possibly being TRBD1 (5 bases). This CDR3 spans 15 amino acids. CDR1 is LGHNA, CDR2 YNFKEQ, per germline. V lost 2 bases to trimming and J lost 4 bases, with 14 bases between them. CDR3 in DNA: TGTGCCAGCAGCCAAAACGATGGGGGTAGCTATGGCTACACCTTC. Amino acids: CASSQNDGGSYGYTF.

The table lists this clonotype with many counts. The chain combines TRBV28 with TRBJ2-1, with D tentatively TRBD2 (6 bases). The CDR3 runs 15 residues. V lost 7 bases, J lost 6 bases, and 19 bases lay in between. The V gene's germline CDR1 is MDHEN and CDR2 SYDVKM. CDR3 amino acids: CASTLNGYGSNEQFF. Written as DNA, the CDR3 is TGTGCCAGCACCCTAAATGGTTACGGGAGCAATGAGCAGTTCTTC.

V gene TRBV7-8 combines with J gene TRBJ2-3; perhaps TRBD1 as D (6 bases). V lost 2 bases and J 0 bases, leaving 24 bases between the germline ends. The CDR3 sequence is 20 residues long. Germline V gene sequence: CDR1 SGHVS, CDR2 FQNEAQ. CDR3 loop: CASSLTFWGQKRTSTDTQYF. The CDR3 DNA follows: TGTGCCAGCAGCTTAACGTTCTGGGGGCAAAAGCGGACTAGCACAGATACGCAGTATTTT.

This clonotype was observed a few times. This chain joins TRBV5-1 and TRBJ2-5; D is unresolved. V dropped 0 bases and J dropped 1 base, with 7 bases sitting between them. Germline CDR1 reads SGHRS; CDR2 reads YFSETQ. The CDR3 loop spans 14 amino acids. The DNA for the CDR3 is TGCGCCAGCAGCTTGGGCTCGACCCAAGAGACCCAGTACTTC. It is translated as CASSLGSTQETQYF.

This clonotype was seen many times. The V gene is TRBV19, the J gene TRBJ2-5; D unclear. Trimming took off 7 bases at V and 0 bases at J, with 9 bases between the two ends. Per germline, CDR1 LNHDA and CDR2 SQIVND (reference sequence). This CDR3 has 13 residues. This CDR3 reads CASNWWNQETQYF. The CDR3 DNA reads TGTGCCAGTAACTGGTGGAACCAAGAGACCCAGTACTTC.

CDR3 protein: CASSLAGGSGNTIYF. The CDR3 coding sequence is TGCGCCAGCAGCTTGGCAGGGGGCTCTGGAAACACCATATATTTT. The chain combines TRBV5-1 with TRBJ1-3, with 7 bases that match TRBD1. This CDR3 is built from 15 residues. V was pared by 0 bases and J by 0 bases, with 0 bases of the junction left unmatched. Looked up from germline, CDR1 is SGHRS and CDR2 is YFSETQ.